A single sample is the source of the 30 T cell receptor beta chains below, sequenced in a study of high-grade serous ovarian cancer treatment subgroups. The tumor samples were collected prior to definitive surgery or chemotherapy. Repertoires were generated with immunoSEQ multiplex PCR, while TCRdb's copy carries only in-frame clones and drops some. The data show about 8,600 clones, approximately 75% seen once. The sequenced sample was tumor tissue. These receptors were collected from a human donor with high-grade serous ovarian cancer.

The J gene is TRBJ2-7, the V gene TRBV6-5; D is perhaps TRBD2 (5 bases). Trimming left V 6 bases short and J 7 bases short, with 10 bases between. This CDR3 contains 11 residues. The V gene's germline CDR1 is MNHEY and CDR2 SVGAGI. CDR3 sequence: CASSRGPEQYF. CDR3 in DNA: TGTGCCAGCAGCCGCGGGCCAGAGCAGTACTTC.

The V gene is TRBV15, the J gene TRBJ2-1; TRBD1 matches 7 bases. The CDR3 covers 19 residues. Germline values: CDR1 LNHNV, CDR2 YYDKDF (reference sequence). V lost 1 base, J lost 5 bases, and 17 bases stayed unmatched. The CDR3 DNA reads as TGTGCCACCAGCAGAGCCCTGAGGGTAATGACAGGGACAAACAATGAGCAGTTCTTC. It is translated as CATSRALRVMTGTNNEQFF.

By share of the sample, this clone is medium-sized. The gene calls are TRBV5-1 and TRBJ2-7; D possibly corresponds to TRBD2 (6 bases). CDR3 length: 14 amino acids. The germline CDR1 and CDR2 sequences are SGHRS and YFSETQ. With 4 bases removed from V and 6 bases from J, the gap between germline ends came to 17 bases. The CDR3 region is CASSLGGTLPEQYF. The CDR3 DNA reads TGCGCCAGCAGCCTTGGCGGGACGTTACCCGAGCAGTACTTC.

J is TRBJ2-2 and V is TRBV7-8; possibly TRBD1 or TRBD2 for D (5 bases each). There are 16 residues in the CDR3. Germline V gene sequence: CDR1 SGHVS, CDR2 FQNEAQ. The V gene lost 1 base and the J gene lost 2 bases, with 11 bases spanning the gap. CDR3 DNA: TGTGCCAGCAGCTTAGTGGGGCTAGCCAACACCGGGGAGCTGTTTTTT. Its protein is CASSLVGLANTGELFF.

The V gene is TRBV4-3, the J gene TRBJ2-5; the D gene is possibly TRBD2 (7 bases). Germline CDR1 is LGHNA and CDR2 is YSLEER. CDR3 length equals 17 residues. V shed 0 bases and J shed 4 bases, with 18 bases lying between them. CDR3 loop: CASSQDRPGGGGETQYF. CDR3 DNA: TGCGCCAGCAGCCAAGATCGGCCGGGAGGAGGGGGAGAGACCCAGTACTTC.

The chain employs TRBV5-1 and TRBJ1-3, with D possibly being TRBD1 (5 bases). Germline assignment: CDR1 SGHRS and CDR2 YFSETQ. V shed 2 bases and J shed 2 bases, with 11 bases lying between them. CDR3 length: 15 residues. CDR3 bases: TGCGCCAGCAGCTTCACGGGGGGGACTGGAAACACCATATATTTT. Protein product: CASSFTGGTGNTIYF.

V usage is TRBV5-1 and J usage is TRBJ1-2; D remains unclear. The CDR3 loop spans 13 amino acids. Germline V gene lookup returns CDR1 SGHRS and CDR2 YFSETQ. Trimming cost V 0 bases and J 6 bases, with 9 bases left between them. The CDR3 loop reads CASSLGLQDGYTF. CDR3 coding DNA: TGCGCCAGCAGCTTGGGACTGCAAGATGGCTACACCTTC. Full variable domain (rest looked up from reference TRBV5-1 and TRBJ1-2): KAGVTQTPRYLIKTRGQQVTLSCSPISGHRSVSWYQQTPGQGLQFLFEYFSETQRNKGNFPGRFSGRQFSNSRSEMNVSTLELGDSALYLCASSLGLQDGYTFGSGTRLTVV.

The chain recombines TRBV28 with TRBJ2-4, with D perhaps assigned TRBD1 or TRBD2 (8 bases each). CDR1 and CDR2 from the germline V gene are MDHEN and SYDVKM. The V end was cut by 5 bases, the J end by 5 bases, with 13 bases between. The CDR3 has 14 residues. CDR3 in DNA: TGTGCCAGCAGTCGGGGGGGACAGGAAAACATTCAGTACTTC. This encodes CASSRGGQENIQYF.

V gene TRBV11-2 combines with J gene TRBJ2-1; 8 bases fit TRBD2. The CDR3 is 15 amino acids. V trimming: 1 base; J trimming: 5 bases; junction bases outside the gene matches: 4. Germline V lookup: CDR1 SGHAT, CDR2 FQNNGV. The CDR3 reads CASSLGPGGNNEQFF. CDR3 DNA: TGTGCCAGCAGCTTAGGACCGGGAGGGAACAATGAGCAGTTCTTC.

This rearrangement joins TRBV6-6 to TRBJ2-7; D gene ambiguous. Looked up from germline, CDR1 is MNHNY and CDR2 is SVGAGI (reference sequence). This CDR3 comprises 12 residues. V gave up 4 bases and J gave up 0 bases, with 4 bases separating them. CDR3 protein: CASSSTSYEQYF. The CDR3 nucleotides are TGTGCCAGCAGTTCAACCTCCTACGAGCAGTACTTC.

The chain links TRBV18 to TRBJ2-5; D is unresolved. CDR1 and CDR2 from the germline V gene are KGHSH and LQKENI. Trimming stripped 0 bases from V and 5 bases from J, with 7 bases between. The CDR3 length is 13 residues. CDR3 DNA: TGTGCCAGCTCACCACCCGGGTACGAGACCCAGTACTTC. This codes for CASSPPGYETQYF.

CDR3 DNA: TGTGCCAGCAGCCAATCGGGCGGATCCTACACAGATACGCAGTATTTT. Its protein is CASSQSGGSYTDTQYF. The rearrangement uses TRBV4-2 and TRBJ2-3; no clear D gene. V lost 2 bases and J lost 2, with 14 bases in between. CDR1 and CDR2 from the germline V gene are LGHNA and YNFKEQ. The length of the CDR3 is 16 residues.

This clone turned up a few times. The CDR3 region has the DNA TGTGCCAGCAGCCCAACATTAAGAGGCACAGATACGCAGTATTTT. Protein sequence: CASSPTLRGTDTQYF. The V gene is TRBV7-6, the J gene TRBJ2-3, with D unresolved. Trimming took off 5 bases at V and 1 base at J, with 13 bases between the two ends. Germline CDR1 and CDR2: SGHVS and FNYEAQ. This CDR3 has 15 residues.

The V call is TRBV6-5, the J call TRBJ1-6, with no clear D. V lost 2 bases and J 2 bases, leaving 7 bases between the germline ends. The CDR3 has 15 residues. From germline, CDR1 is MNHEY and CDR2 SVGAGI. CDR3 sequence (DNA): TGTGCCAGCAGTTACAGGGATACCTATAATTCACCCCTCCACTTT. It translates to CASSYRDTYNSPLHF.

V gene TRBV5-1 combines with J gene TRBJ1-1, with 7 bases identical to TRBD1. Germline V gene data show CDR1 as SGHRS and CDR2 as YFSETQ. The length of the CDR3 is 16 residues. V gave up 0 bases and J gave up 1 base; unmatched junction bases: 6. The CDR3 DNA sequence: TGCGCCAGCAGCTTGGCCATCGGGGACAGGAACACTGAAGCTTTCTTT. Its protein product is CASSLAIGDRNTEAFF.

This clone was counted once. The rearrangement links TRBV29-1 to TRBJ1-5; D gene ambiguous. The V gene's germline CDR1 is SQVTM and CDR2 ANQGSEA. Trimming stripped 4 bases from V and 3 bases from J, with 7 bases between. This CDR3 is built from 12 residues. CDR3 amino acids: CSVGGDNQPQHF. CDR3 nucleotide sequence: TGCAGCGTTGGGGGTGACAATCAGCCCCAGCATTTT.

This clone was detected only a few times. The DNA of the CDR3 is TGTGCCAGCAGACCTCAAGGGAGACTGAACACTGAAGCTTTCTTT. This gives the protein CASRPQGRLNTEAFF. V and J are TRBV6-4 and TRBJ1-1; no definite D call. CDR1 is MRHNA and CDR2 is SNTAGT in the germline V gene. The CDR3 is 15 residues long. Trimming took 6 bases from V and 0 from J, leaving 14 bases between them.

This clone was seen a handful of times. The rearrangement links TRBV6-5 to TRBJ1-3; a possible D gene is TRBD1 (6 bases). In germline, CDR1 is MNHEY, CDR2 SVGAGI. V was shortened by 7 bases and J by 0 bases, with 13 bases between the two germline ends. This CDR3 has 15 amino acids. CDR3 sequence (DNA): TGTGCCAGCACTTCGACAGGCCCCTCTGGAAACACCATATATTTT. Protein: CASTSTGPSGNTIYF.

This clone occurred a few times. This chain links TRBV7-2 with TRBJ2-7, with D possibly being TRBD1 or TRBD2 (6 bases each). Germline CDR1 is SGHTA and CDR2 is FQGNSA. The V end lost 5 bases, the J end lost 6 bases, and 11 bases lay between the germline ends. There are 12 residues in the CDR3. Here the CDR3 DNA reads TGTGCCAGCAGCCCGGGGGCCGGCGAGCAGTACTTC. This translates into CASSPGAGEQYF.

The chain links TRBV2 to TRBJ2-7; a weak D match, TRBD1 (6 bases). The CDR3 contains 12 residues. Germline loops: CDR1 SNHLY, CDR2 FYNNEI. Deletions cut 6 bases from V and 4 bases from J, with 10 bases between. Here the CDR3 DNA reads TGTGCCAGCAGGCCAGGGGTTTACGAGCAGTACTTC. Translation gives CASRPGVYEQYF.

The genes are TRBV5-1 and TRBJ2-3; tentative D call: TRBD2 (6 bases). This CDR3 is 17 amino acids long. V gave up 3 bases and J gave up 2 bases, with 19 bases separating them. Germline values: CDR1 SGHRS, CDR2 YFSETQ. The CDR3 DNA follows: TGCGCCAGCAGCTCCGGGGCGGGGTTCAGCCCCACAGATACGCAGTATTTT. It specifies CASSSGAGFSPTDTQYF.

For this clone: A read error may account for a junction end that differs from germline. This chain uses TRBV7-3 with TRBJ2-1; TRBD1 agrees at 9 bases. This CDR3 region has 15 residues. The germline V gene encodes CDR1 SGHTA and CDR2 FQGTGA. In nucleotides, the CDR3 is TGTGCCAGCAGCCGCAGTGGGACAGGGTACAGTGAGCAGTTCTTC. Its protein product is CASSRSGTGYSEQFF.

This clone has just a few counts. V usage is TRBV7-9 and J usage is TRBJ1-3; D ambiguous. V gave up 7 bases and J gave up 0 bases, with 10 bases separating them. The CDR3 extends over 14 amino acids. The germline V gene encodes CDR1 SEHNR and CDR2 FQNEAQ (reference sequence). The chain's CDR3 is CASTSYISGNTIYF. The CDR3 nucleotides are TGTGCCAGCACCTCCTACATCTCTGGAAACACCATATATTTT.

The chain joins TRBV10-2 to TRBJ1-3; D might be TRBD1 (5 bases). Between the trimmed V and J ends, which lost 0 bases and 4 bases, there was a span of 7 bases. The CDR3 runs 14 residues. Looked up from germline, CDR1 is WSHSY and CDR2 is SAAADI. CDR3 DNA sequence: TGCGCCAGCAGTGAGTCGGGGCGCGGAAACACCATATATTTT. Translation: CASSESGRGNTIYF.

The chain links TRBV19 to TRBJ2-2; D call uncertain. The V end was cut by 2 bases, the J end by 1 base, with 5 bases between. The CDR3 covers 14 residues. The V gene's germline CDR1 is LNHDA and CDR2 SQIVND (reference sequence). The CDR3 reads CASSILENTGELFF. The CDR3 DNA reads TGTGCCAGTAGTATACTGGAGAACACCGGGGAGCTGTTTTTT.

The sample holds a few counts of this clone. For the CDR3, the DNA is TGTGCCAGCAGCTTGATGGGGGGACCTAATGAAAAACTGTTTTTT. Protein: CASSLMGGPNEKLFF. This chain connects TRBV11-2 to TRBJ1-4; D possibly corresponds to TRBD1 (5 bases). Germline lookup yields CDR1 SGHAT and CDR2 FQNNGV. CDR3 length equals 15 residues. Trimming removed 3 bases at V and 3 bases at J, with 11 bases between.

This sequence joins TRBV10-2 and TRBJ2-5; 9 positions agree with TRBD2. Germline V gene lookup returns CDR1 WSHSY and CDR2 SAAADI. The V segment lost 7 bases and the J segment 5 bases; nucleotides outside the gene matches: 14. The CDR3 is 16 residues long. This CDR3 is CASNGRGRARGETQYF. The CDR3 DNA follows: TGCGCCAGCAATGGTCGCGGGAGGGCCAGGGGGGAGACCCAGTACTTC.

The chain couples TRBV7-2 to TRBJ2-3, with 9 bases matching TRBD1. This CDR3 spans 15 amino acids. Germline values: CDR1 SGHTA, CDR2 FQGNSA. J was trimmed by 4 bases and V by 1 base; bases with no gene match: 3. The CDR3 region is CASSLEGQGSDTQYF. The CDR3 bases are TGTGCCAGCAGCTTAGAGGGACAGGGATCAGATACGCAGTATTTT.

The chain combines TRBV19 with TRBJ2-3, with TRBD2 matching over 11 bases. Germline CDR1 and CDR2: LNHDA and SQIVND (reference sequence). The J segment lost 9 bases and the V segment lost 4 bases, leaving 12 bases of the junction unmatched. The CDR3 covers 16 residues. The CDR3 protein is CASSNIGASGRNTQYF. CDR3 coding DNA: TGTGCCAGTAGTAATATCGGCGCTAGCGGGAGGAACACGCAGTATTTT.

A single count supports this clone. This chain joins TRBV5-8 and TRBJ2-1; 7 bases map to TRBD1. Germline assignment: CDR1 SGHTS and CDR2 YDEGEE. Unmatched junction bases numbered 10, after V lost 4 bases and J lost 3 bases. The CDR3 covers 16 residues. The CDR3 loop is CASSRRGQPNYNEQFF. The CDR3 DNA reads as TGTGCCAGCAGCCGACGGGGACAGCCAAACTACAATGAGCAGTTCTTC.